The 27 T cell receptor beta chains below were found in one sample sequenced in a study of cytomegalovirus exposure and HLA in healthy donors. Primers for the PCR totalled 60 Vbeta and 13 Jbeta. TCRdb's table, derived via immunoSEQ multiplex PCR, lists solely in-frame clones and lacks some. The sample lists roughly 140,000 clones; 75% to 80% were seen once. The sequencing input was PBMCs. The source is a woman in her twenties or thirties in good health and CMV-seronegative.

The gene calls are TRBV7-9 and TRBJ1-6; the D is unclear. The CDR3 runs to 13 residues. CDR1 SEHNR and CDR2 FQNEAQ come from the germline V gene (reference sequence). The V and J ends lost 1 base and 15 bases respectively, with 13 bases between them. CDR3 coding DNA: TGTGCCAGCAGCTTAGACGGGAGCCCAAACCTCCACTTT. Residues: CASSLDGSPNLHF.

This chain uses TRBV11-2 with TRBJ2-1; weak D call: TRBD1 (5 bases). From germline, CDR1 is SGHAT and CDR2 FQNNGV. This CDR3 has 17 residues. Between the trimmed V and J ends, which lost 5 bases and 4 bases, there was a span of 21 bases. The CDR3 is CASSPPARGHGYNEQFF. The CDR3 nucleotides are TGTGCCAGCAGCCCCCCGGCCCGCGGACACGGATACAATGAGCAGTTCTTC.

V is TRBV4-2 and J is TRBJ1-4; D remains unclear. Germline V gene sequence: CDR1 LGHNA, CDR2 YNFKEQ. Trimming removed 4 bases from V and 14 bases from J, with 20 bases in between. This CDR3 is built from 14 residues. Written as DNA, the CDR3 is TGTGCCAGCAGCCCTCCGGGCGTTGTGGAGCGGCTGTTTTTT. Encoded protein: CASSPPGVVERLFF.

The rearrangement links TRBV19 to TRBJ1-6; D might be TRBD1 (6 bases). The CDR3 loop spans 17 amino acids. V was pared by 6 bases and J by 7 bases, with 22 bases between. Looked up from germline, CDR1 is LNHDA and CDR2 is SQIVND (reference sequence). DNA of the CDR3: TGTGCCAGTAGCCCCATTTTCGCGCGGCAGGGGAATTCACCCCTCCACTTT. It encodes CASSPIFARQGNSPLHF.

The CDR3: CASSLTLGDTKFF. The CDR3 bases are TGTGCCAGCTCACTTACTCTTGGGGACACGAAGTTCTTC. This sequence joins TRBV18 and TRBJ2-1, with TRBD1 as a possible D gene (6 bases). There are 13 residues in the CDR3. CDR1 is KGHSH, CDR2 LQKENI, per germline. Trimming took 4 bases from V and 14 from J, leaving 18 bases between them.

The CDR3 DNA reads TGTGCAAGTCGCCCCGGACTAGCGGGAGTGGCAGATACGCAGTATTTT. Its protein product is CASRPGLAGVADTQYF. The chain employs TRBV12-2 and TRBJ2-3; TRBD2 was called by the table and not checked on the DNA. TRBV12-2 counts as a pseudogene. The CDR3 is 16 residues long.

This clone was detected only a few times. The chain joins TRBV2 to TRBJ1-1, with a weak D call TRBD1 (5 bases). Germline V lookup: CDR1 SNHLY, CDR2 FYNNEI. This CDR3 is built from 17 residues. V lost 2 bases and J 1 base, leaving 17 bases between the germline ends. The CDR3 sequence: CASSEWSGRNRNTEAFF. In DNA form, the CDR3 reads TGTGCCAGCAGTGAATGGTCAGGGAGGAATAGGAACACTGAAGCTTTCTTT.

The chain has TRBV18 and TRBJ1-2; TRBD1 matches 10 bases. This CDR3 has 16 amino acids. Germline trimming cut 2 bases from V and 2 bases from J; bases unmatched to any gene: 5. Germline CDR1 KGHSH, CDR2 LQKENI. The CDR3 region has the DNA TGTGCCAGCTCACCAGCGGTGGACAGGGGGAACTATGGCTACACCTTC. Translated: CASSPAVDRGNYGYTF.

The rearrangement uses TRBV5-1 and TRBJ2-1, with D perhaps TRBD1 (7 bases). The CDR3 contains 15 residues. Between the trimmed V and J ends, which lost 5 bases and 3 bases, there was a span of 15 bases. Germline assignment: CDR1 SGHRS and CDR2 YFSETQ. CDR3 bases: TGCGCCAGCAGTCCTCATCAGGGGGGCTACAATGAGCAGTTCTTC. Protein product: CASSPHQGGYNEQFF. Drawing the rest from reference TRBV5-1 and TRBJ2-1, the complete variable domain is KAGVTQTPRYLIKTRGQQVTLSCSPISGHRSVSWYQQTPGQGLQFLFEYFSETQRNKGNFPGRFSGRQFSNSRSEMNVSTLELGDSALYLCASSPHQGGYNEQFFGPGTRLTVL.

The chain has TRBV30 and TRBJ1-1; TRBD1 is a possible D gene (6 bases). In germline, CDR1 is GTSNPN, CDR2 SVGIG (reference sequence). The length of the CDR3 is 15 residues. V was cut by 3 bases and J by 5 bases, with 19 bases left in between. The CDR3 here is CAWRISYGQGTEAFF. CDR3 sequence (DNA): TGTGCCTGGAGAATTTCCTACGGGCAGGGGACTGAAGCTTTCTTT.

The V call is TRBV15, the J call TRBJ1-2, with D tentatively TRBD1 (5 bases). The germline CDR1 and CDR2 sequences are LNHNV and YYDKDF (reference sequence). CDR3 length: 14 amino acids. The ends were cut back, 0 bases at V and 0 bases at J, with 5 bases in the middle. The CDR3 sequence: CATSREQANYGYTF. The DNA of the CDR3 is TGTGCCACCAGCAGAGAACAGGCTAACTATGGCTACACCTTC.

This chain links TRBV6-5 with TRBJ2-5; 7 nucleotides agree with TRBD1. The CDR3 contains 15 residues. Germline-derived CDR1 and CDR2 are MNHEY and SVGAGI. V trimming: 6 bases; J trimming: 2 bases; junction bases outside the gene matches: 9. CDR3 in DNA: TGTGCCAGCAGACCCGGACAGGCAAGTCAAGAGACCCAGTACTTC. Protein sequence: CASRPGQASQETQYF.

This rearrangement joins TRBV5-4 to TRBJ1-1; 7 bases are a match to TRBD1. In germline, CDR1 is SGHNT, CDR2 YYREEE (reference sequence). This CDR3 contains 15 residues. Germline trimming cut 7 bases from V and 7 bases from J; bases unmatched to any gene: 16. CDR3 coding DNA: TGTGCCAGCGGGACACAGGGGACGGGTTTTATTGAAGCTTTCTTT. Its translation: CASGTQGTGFIEAFF.

The rearrangement links TRBV27 to TRBJ1-5; D remains ambiguous. CDR1 is MNHEY, CDR2 SMNVEV, per germline (reference sequence). The CDR3 is 13 amino acids. V was pared by 3 bases and J by 5 bases, with 8 bases between. DNA of the CDR3: TGTGCCAGCAGTTTGCAGATTTATCAGCCCCAGCATTTT. Its translation: CASSLQIYQPQHF.

V is TRBV18 and J is TRBJ1-4; D unclear. V was cut by 3 bases and J by 2 bases, with 10 bases left in between. Germline V lookup: CDR1 KGHSH, CDR2 LQKENI. The CDR3 loop spans 15 amino acids. CDR3 DNA sequence: TGTGCCAGCTCACCGGCGGGTCGGACTAATGAAAAACTGTTTTTT. Translating gives CASSPAGRTNEKLFF.

CDR3 sequence: CSVPTQTSTDTQYF. The CDR3, as DNA: TGCAGCGTCCCCACGCAAACTAGCACAGATACGCAGTATTTT. The chain uses TRBV29-1 and TRBJ2-3, with D unclear. The CDR3 has 14 residues. Between the trimmed V and J ends, which lost 6 bases and 0 bases, there was a span of 13 bases. CDR1 SQVTM and CDR2 ANQGSEA come from the germline V gene.

V and J are TRBV23-1 and TRBJ2-7; D not resolved. TRBV23-1 is assigned to the ORF class and has an uncertain function. The CDR3 runs to 9 residues. Deletions cut 8 bases from V and 7 bases from J, with 6 bases between. CDR3 amino acids: CASSGEQYF. In DNA form, the CDR3 reads TGCGCCAGCTCCGGTGAGCAGTACTTC.

The V call is TRBV9, the J call TRBJ1-3; D unclear. The germline CDR1 and CDR2 sequences are SGDLS and YYNGEE. Trimming removed 0 bases at V and 0 bases at J, with 10 bases between. The CDR3 spans 16 residues. CDR3: CASSVGGSNSGNTIYF. The CDR3 DNA is TGTGCCAGCAGCGTAGGAGGCAGTAACTCTGGAAACACCATATATTTT.

The chain couples TRBV7-8 to TRBJ2-2; 7 positions agree with TRBD1. The germline CDR1 and CDR2 sequences are SGHVS and FQNEAQ. The CDR3 loop spans 16 amino acids. J gave up 2 bases and V 5 bases, and 8 bases lay outside the gene matches. The CDR3 protein is CASSIRDSLNTGELFF. DNA of the CDR3: TGTGCCAGCAGCATCCGGGACAGCCTAAACACCGGGGAGCTGTTTTTT. The full variable domain, with the rest looked up from reference TRBV7-8 and TRBJ2-2, is GAGVSQSPRYKVAKRGQDVALRCDPISGHVSLFWYQQALGQGPEFLTYFQNEAQLDKSGLPSDRFFAERPEGSVSTLKIQRTQQEDSAVYLCASSIRDSLNTGELFFGEGSRLTVL.

The chain recombines TRBV6-5 with TRBJ1-1; TRBD1 matches 9 bases. The germline gives CDR1 MNHEY, CDR2 SVGAGI. V was pared by 0 bases and J by 1 base, with 3 bases of the junction left unmatched. CDR3 length: 16 residues. The CDR3 DNA reads TGTGCCAGCAGTTACTCAGGGACAGGGACGAACACTGAAGCTTTCTTT. Its protein product is CASSYSGTGTNTEAFF.

In DNA form, the CDR3 reads TGCGCCAGCAGCTTGGCAGGGGAAAAGGCTTTCTTT. Its translation is CASSLAGEKAFF. The rearrangement links TRBV5-1 to TRBJ1-1; D possibly corresponds to TRBD1 (6 bases). The V gene's germline CDR1 is SGHRS and CDR2 YFSETQ. Trimming stripped 0 bases from V and 11 bases from J, with 11 bases between. The CDR3 loop spans 12 amino acids.

The V gene is TRBV7-8, the J gene TRBJ2-7; the D gene is possibly TRBD1 (6 bases). The CDR3 consists of 14 residues. The germline V gene has CDR1 SGHVS and CDR2 FQNEAQ. V lost 3 bases and J 3 bases, leaving 12 bases between the germline ends. CDR3: CASSLGQASYEQYF. The CDR3 coding sequence is TGTGCCAGCAGCTTGGGACAAGCCAGCTACGAGCAGTACTTC.

The chain recombines TRBV2 with TRBJ1-1, with 8 bases that match TRBD1. Germline assignment: CDR1 SNHLY and CDR2 FYNNEI. The trim removed 6 bases at V and 3 bases at J, leaving 3 bases unmatched. The CDR3 spans 13 residues. The CDR3 DNA follows: TGTGCCAGCAGCCGGGACAGGTACACTGAAGCTTTCTTT. Protein: CASSRDRYTEAFF.

This chain connects TRBV6-1 to TRBJ1-6; TRBD1 agrees at 11 bases. Trimming cost V 4 bases and J 12 bases; bases outside gene matches: 11. Per the germline V gene, CDR1 is MNHNS and CDR2 is SASEGT. The CDR3 extends over 16 amino acids. Here the CDR3 reads CASSGGTGGSIGPLHF. The CDR3 DNA reads TGTGCCAGCAGTGGTGGGACAGGGGGTTCCATAGGACCCCTCCACTTT.

The V gene is TRBV28, the J gene TRBJ2-1, with D uncertain. This CDR3 comprises 16 residues. CDR1 and CDR2 from the germline V gene are MDHEN and SYDVKM. V dropped 7 bases and J dropped 2 bases, with 18 bases sitting between them. This CDR3 is CASTTRIRDTYNEQFF. CDR3 nucleotides: TGTGCCAGCACCACCCGGATCCGAGACACCTACAATGAGCAGTTCTTC.

Only one count was recorded for this clone. The chain joins TRBV9 to TRBJ1-4; 9 bases align to TRBD1. The germline V gene encodes CDR1 SGDLS and CDR2 YYNGEE. The CDR3 is 14 amino acids. Trimming took 4 bases from V and 7 from J; bases not matched to a gene: 5. The CDR3 sequence: CASSSRQGGEKLFF. CDR3 bases: TGTGCCAGCAGCTCCCGACAGGGGGGTGAAAAACTGTTTTTT.

This clone was detected once. CDR3 region: CASSYTQSGGSYEQYF. As DNA, the CDR3 is TGTGCCAGCAGTTACACGCAGAGCGGGGGGAGTTACGAGCAGTACTTC. The chain uses TRBV6-5 and TRBJ2-7; 9 nucleotides match TRBD2. J gave up 4 bases and V 2 bases, and 9 bases lay outside the gene matches. This CDR3 comprises 16 residues. Per the germline V gene, CDR1 is MNHEY and CDR2 is SVGAGI.